These T cell receptor beta chains were read from a single sample in a study of cytomegalovirus exposure and HLA in healthy donors. TCRdb's copy holds only in-frame clones and misses some; the assay was immunoSEQ multiplex PCR. This table holds under 150,000 clones, 73% found once. Sequencing input: PBMCs. The source of these receptors is a human donor in good health. The CDR3 runs from the conserved cysteine through the conserved F or W. A D gene is named only where the DNA matches it firmly. Clone size is not always given. Where it is, it says once, few, many or a class for expanded clones.

d_gene	v_gene	abundance	j_gene	CDR3aa	CDR3nt
TRBD2	TRBV9	NA	TRBJ2-1	CASSVGGTSGGNEQFF	TGTGCCAGCAGCGTAGGGGGGACTAGCGGGGGTAATGAGCAGTTCTTC
NA	TRBV14	NA	TRBJ1-1	CASSQDMNTEAFF	TGTGCCAGCAGCCAAGATATGAACACTGAAGCTTTCTTT
NA	TRBV11-2	few	TRBJ2-7	CASSRDIPYEQYF	TGTGCCAGCAGCCGGGACATTCCCTACGAGCAGTACTTC
NA	TRBV23-1	few	TRBJ2-7	CASSQLFRGKHEQYF	TGCGCCAGCAGTCAATTATTCAGGGGTAAGCACGAGCAGTACTTC
NA	TRBV7-8	NA	TRBJ1-4	CASSLGSGANEKLFF	TGTGCCAGCAGCTTAGGATCGGGGGCTAATGAAAAACTGTTTTTT
TRBD2	TRBV6-5	NA	TRBJ2-7	CASSPRLAGGQEQYF	TGTGCCAGCAGCCCCCGACTAGCGGGGGGGCAAGAGCAGTACTTC
NA	TRBV2	few	TRBJ1-2	CASKEVGYTF	TGTGCCAGCAAGGAGGTTGGCTACACCTTC
TRBD1	TRBV5-1	NA	TRBJ1-6	CASSVDRGDNSPLHF	TGCGCCAGCAGCGTCGACAGGGGGGATAATTCACCCCTCCACTTT
NA	TRBV28	NA	TRBJ2-1	CASSAPSESSYNEQFF	TGTGCCAGCAGTGCCCCTAGCGAAAGCTCCTACAATGAGCAGTTCTTC
TRBD2	TRBV28	few	TRBJ2-1	CASSFSTGGAYNEQFF	TGTGCCAGCAGTTTCTCGACCGGGGGGGCCTACAATGAGCAGTTCTTC
TRBD2	TRBV6-4	NA	TRBJ2-1	CASSPDIAGVVNEQFF	TGTGCCAGCAGCCCTGATATAGCGGGAGTGGTGAATGAGCAGTTCTTC
TRBD2	TRBV5-1	NA	TRBJ2-6	CASSTGLAGGNVLTF	TGCGCCAGCAGCACGGGACTAGCGGGGGGGAACGTCCTGACTTTC
NA	TRBV27	NA	TRBJ2-1	CASSTGYSYNEQFF	TGTGCCAGCAGTACAGGGTACTCCTACAATGAGCAGTTCTTC
TRBD1	TRBV28	NA	TRBJ1-2	CASSLSGTGYSRGYTF	TGTGCCAGCAGTCTATCCGGGACAGGGTATTCTCGTGGCTACACCTTC
NA	TRBV9	NA	TRBJ1-2	CASSLGLDRSGRGYTF	TGTGCCAGCAGCTTGGGGCTAGACAGGTCGGGACGCGGCTACACCTTC
NA	TRBV15	NA	TRBJ1-2	CATSRVSGSGSYGYTF	TGTGCCACCAGCAGAGTGTCGGGTTCTGGGTCCTATGGCTACACCTTC
NA	TRBV21-1	NA	TRBJ1-2	CASESGGGNGYTF	TGTGCCAGCGAAAGCGGGGGCGGGAATGGCTACACCTTC
NA	TRBV2	once	TRBJ1-1	CASSDPPGTEAFF	TGTGCCAGCAGTGACCCCCCCGGCACTGAAGCTTTCTTT
NA	TRBV30	NA	TRBJ2-3	CAWSVGDTQYF	TGTGCCTGGAGTGTCGGAGATACGCAGTATTTT
NA	TRBV2	NA	TRBJ2-7	CASINNPGVEVEQYF	TGTGCCAGCATAAACAATCCCGGGGTAGAGGTCGAGCAGTACTTC